A single sample is the source of the 18 T cell receptor beta chains below, sequenced in a study of T cell repertoires in ileal Crohn's disease. The table came from immunoSEQ multiplex PCR; TCRdb's copy has only in-frame clones and leaves some out. The sample has some 30,000 clones, around three quarters seen once; the top ten hold over 15%. Sequences were obtained from ileal tissue. The receptors were gathered from an adult with Crohn's disease.

This sequence joins TRBV6-5 and TRBJ1-1, with TRBD1 as a possible D gene (5 bases). V was clipped by 0 bases and J by 5 bases, with 7 bases between them. Looked up from germline, CDR1 is MNHEY and CDR2 is SVGAGI. The CDR3 is 13 residues long. The CDR3 spells CASSYSAGTEAFF. The CDR3 nucleotides are TGTGCCAGCAGTTACTCAGCAGGGACTGAAGCTTTCTTT.

The count of this clone is one. The rearrangement uses TRBV19 and TRBJ2-6; 8 positions match TRBD2. The germline V gene has CDR1 LNHDA and CDR2 SQIVND (reference sequence). V lost 10 bases and J lost 2; bases outside the gene matches: 10. The CDR3 runs 16 residues. For the CDR3, the DNA is TGTGCCACCTACCCCGGGAGGGCGGCTGGGGCCAACGTCCTGACTTTC. As protein: CATYPGRAAGANVLTF.

This chain links TRBV30 with TRBJ2-7, with 9 bases matching TRBD1. CDR1 is GTSNPN and CDR2 is SVGIG in the germline V gene (reference sequence). Losses at the gene ends were 2 bases for V and 3 bases for J; bases not matched to a gene: 8. The CDR3 spans 15 residues. The CDR3 DNA sequence: TGTGCCTGGAGTTCGACCGGGACAGGGCGCTACGAGCAGTACTTC. This gives the protein CAWSSTGTGRYEQYF.

The chain recombines TRBV27 with TRBJ2-7; TRBD2 aligns across 12 bases. The CDR3 has 18 amino acids. V shed 0 bases and J 3 bases; nucleotides not matched to a gene: 9. Germline CDR1 reads MNHEY; CDR2 reads SMNVEV (reference sequence). The CDR3 reads CASSLSGLAGGVFYEQYF. CDR3 in DNA: TGTGCCAGCAGTTTATCGGGGCTAGCGGGAGGGGTCTTCTACGAGCAGTACTTC.

The chain couples TRBV2 to TRBJ2-7; D gene ambiguous. The CDR3 consists of 14 residues. The germline CDR1 and CDR2 sequences are SNHLY and FYNNEI. V lost 2 bases and J 2 bases, leaving 10 bases between the germline ends. The CDR3 here is CASSESLSAYEQYF. CDR3 DNA sequence: TGTGCCAGCAGTGAAAGCCTGTCTGCCTACGAGCAGTACTTC.

The gene calls are TRBV14 and TRBJ2-7, with TRBD2 as a possible D gene (5 bases). The germline gives CDR1 SGHDN, CDR2 FVKESK. V was clipped by 1 base and J by 6 bases, with 10 bases between them. The CDR3 is 13 residues long. CDR3 sequence (DNA): TGTGCCAGCAGCCAAGCTAACCGGGGCGAGCAGTACTTC. It translates to CASSQANRGEQYF.

The chain combines TRBV6-6 with TRBJ1-1; D perhaps matches TRBD1 (6 bases). The V and J ends lost 7 bases and 5 bases respectively, with 17 bases between them. The germline V gene has CDR1 MNHNY and CDR2 SVGAGI (reference sequence). This CDR3 is built from 14 residues. CDR3 DNA sequence: TGTGCCAGCACTCATACCCCTGACAGGACTGAAGCTTTCTTT. It codes for CASTHTPDRTEAFF.

This CDR3 is CATSSPDILAKNIQYF. The CDR3 nucleotides read TGTGCCACCAGCAGTCCGGACATTCTAGCCAAAAACATTCAGTACTTC. The chain recombines TRBV15 with TRBJ2-4, with TRBD1 as a possible D gene (5 bases). Germline values: CDR1 LNHNV, CDR2 YYDKDF (reference sequence). V lost 3 bases to trimming and J lost 0 bases, with 12 bases between them. This CDR3 region has 16 residues.

V and J are TRBV5-6 and TRBJ1-1; tentative D call: TRBD1 (6 bases). V was trimmed by 0 bases and J by 9 bases, leaving 18 bases between them. The CDR3 extends over 15 amino acids. Per the germline V gene, CDR1 is SGHDT and CDR2 is YYEEEE. The CDR3 DNA reads as TGTGCCAGCAGCTTGGTCGACAGGCGGAACCTCAAAGCTTTCTTT. This gives the protein CASSLVDRRNLKAFF.

The chain has TRBV19 and TRBJ2-4; no reliable D call. Germline loops: CDR1 LNHDA, CDR2 SQIVND (reference sequence). Trimming pared 4 bases from V and 8 bases from J, leaving 12 bases between. This CDR3 comprises 13 residues. For the CDR3, the DNA is TGTGCCAGTAGTAAGCCCCCCTCGGACATTCAGTACTTC. This sequence encodes CASSKPPSDIQYF.

This sequence joins TRBV5-5 and TRBJ1-4; D unresolved. Trimming stripped 4 bases from V and 1 base from J, with 14 bases between. This CDR3 is built from 16 residues. Per the germline V gene, CDR1 is SGHKS and CDR2 is YYEKEE (reference sequence). The CDR3 DNA follows: TGTGCCAGCAGCCCGGCGGACGGGGAAACTAATGAAAAACTGTTTTTT. This sequence encodes CASSPADGETNEKLFF.

The V call is TRBV7-9, the J call TRBJ2-3, with 15 bases matching TRBD2. The germline V gene encodes CDR1 SEHNR and CDR2 FQNEAQ (reference sequence). CDR3 length: 18 amino acids. V shed 5 bases, J shed 1 base, and the junction held 7 bases outside the gene matches. In nucleotides, the CDR3 is TGTGCCAGCAGCCTACCGGGACTAGCGGGGGGACGCACAGATACGCAGTATTTT. It encodes CASSLPGLAGGRTDTQYF.

The rearrangement joins TRBV6-6 to TRBJ2-5; D is perhaps TRBD1 (6 bases). The CDR3 spans 14 residues. CDR1 MNHNY and CDR2 SVGAGI come from the germline V gene (reference sequence). V was clipped by 5 bases and J by 2 bases, with 12 bases between them. Written as DNA, the CDR3 is TGTGCCAGCAGTAGGACAGCCCAACAAGAGACCCAGTACTTC. Translated, it gives CASSRTAQQETQYF.

This clone was found once. J is TRBJ2-3 and V is TRBV11-2; 10 nucleotides agree with TRBD2. The germline CDR1 and CDR2 sequences are SGHAT and FQNNGV. The CDR3 is 16 amino acids. The V segment lost 4 bases and the J segment 4 bases; nucleotides outside the gene matches: 8. The CDR3 loop reads CASSSRAGGLADTQYF. The DNA for the CDR3 is TGTGCCAGCAGCTCCCGAGCGGGAGGGCTTGCAGATACGCAGTATTTT.

This rearrangement joins TRBV18 to TRBJ2-5; D is ambiguous. The CDR3 contains 15 residues. The V gene lost 3 bases and the J gene lost 5 bases, with 16 bases spanning the gap. Germline V lookup: CDR1 KGHSH, CDR2 LQKENI. Here the CDR3 DNA reads TGTGCCAGCTCACCTACTCTTCGGTCCTCGGAGACCCAGTACTTC. It codes for CASSPTLRSSETQYF.

The chain combines TRBV2 with TRBJ2-7; 7 positions agree with TRBD1. The V and J ends lost 4 bases and 5 bases, in that order; junction bases with no gene match: 5. Germline CDR1 is SNHLY and CDR2 is FYNNEI. The CDR3 totals 13 residues. The CDR3 spells CASSGGQVNEQYF. In DNA, the CDR3 is TGTGCCAGCAGTGGCGGACAGGTAAACGAGCAGTACTTC.

This clone occurred once. The genes are TRBV5-1 and TRBJ2-7, with TRBD1 identical over 9 bases. Germline V gene data show CDR1 as SGHRS and CDR2 as YFSETQ. J was trimmed by 7 bases and V by 1 base; bases with no gene match: 6. There are 14 residues in the CDR3. This chain's CDR3 is CASSLSQGALEQYF. CDR3 sequence (DNA): TGCGCCAGCAGCTTGTCACAGGGGGCGCTAGAGCAGTACTTC.

The rearrangement links TRBV19 to TRBJ2-3; D is uncertain. The CDR3 contains 13 residues. Per the germline V gene, CDR1 is LNHDA and CDR2 is SQIVND (reference sequence). Trimming cost V 3 bases and J 10 bases, with 14 bases left between them. The CDR3 loop reads CASSMIASPPQYF. In DNA form, the CDR3 reads TGTGCCAGTAGTATGATAGCTAGTCCTCCGCAGTATTTT.